This TCR beta chain was profiled in a study of CD8+ T cells in alopecia areata. The CDR3 runs to 14 residues. V dropped 3 bases and J dropped 3 bases, with 12 bases sitting between them. Germline V gene sequence: CDR1 MDHEN, CDR2 SYDVKM. Extraction of RNA preceded its reverse transcription into cDNA, which served as the sequencing template. TCRdb's copy holds only in-frame clones and misses some; the assay was immunoSEQ multiplex PCR. The table shows some 190,000 clones, with 60% occurring only once. This clone was seen a few times. The treatment is: oral pan-JAK inhibitor, 5-10 mg twice daily. The sequencing used CD4+ T cells sorted from blood, collected at week 4, from a patient treated with tofacitinib. J is TRBJ2-7 and V is TRBV28; weak D call: TRBD1 (5 bases). This receptor was taken from a human donor with alopecia areata. The DNA for the CDR3 is TGTGCCAGCAGTTTTAGACAGATCCTCTACGAGCAGTACTTC. It yields the protein CASSFRQILYEQYF.